The sequence of this T cell receptor (beta chain) was determined in a study of blood T cell repertoires in COVID-19. At the level of the study: The samples span acute and convalescent COVID-19 from the United States, Italy and Spain. T cells, B-cell-depleted T cells, or PBMCs provided the cDNA or gDNA that served as material.

Deletions cut 4 bases from V and 0 bases from J, with 16 bases between. Germline lookup yields CDR1 MNHNS and CDR2 SASEGT. This CDR3 comprises 17 residues. Original analysis: It was from reference gene primer amplification that nucleated cell counts were estimated. Here immunoSEQ multiplex PCR was the method, and the copy in TCRdb shows in-frame clones only, minus some. The D gene and trimming were derived from the DNA, and the V and J assignments and clone size from that table. The top ten clones hold 12% of a sample with some 140,000 clones, 65% to 90% of them seen once. One Seattle source followed patients from active infection through their disease course.

The J gene is TRBJ1-3, the V gene TRBV6-1, with D maybe TRBD1 (6 bases). The clonotype comes from a woman aged 55-70 years with COVID-19, enrolled during active disease. The source material was peripheral blood. The CDR3 protein is CASSGTGTLRSGNTIYF. CDR3 in DNA: TGTGCCAGCAGTGGAACCGGGACACTCCGCTCTGGAAACACCATATATTTT.